The 30 T cell receptor beta chains reported below all come from one sample, sequenced in a study of blood T cell repertoires in COVID-19 (TCRdb year 2020). Library preparation used the immunoSEQ multiplex PCR assay. Sourced from immuneACCESS, this table was stored by TCRdb with only in-frame sequences that have V and J called. A share of the clones is absent; for the studies checked, an unresolved V gene accounts for under half, and the remainder has no known explanation. For this sample the table gives approximately 90,000 clones, of which roughly four fifths were detected only once. Approximately 1.3% of the sample is taken by the ten largest. The sample comprised peripheral blood. The receptors stem from a woman older than 75 with acute or convalescent COVID-19.

The chain has TRBV4-2 and TRBJ1-1; maybe TRBD1 (5 bases). This CDR3 has 14 residues. The ends were cut back, 0 bases at V and 5 bases at J, with 10 bases in the middle. The germline V gene has CDR1 LGHNA and CDR2 YNFKEQ. The CDR3 DNA reads as TGTGCCAGCAGCCAAGAGGAACGGGGGACTGAAGCTTTCTTT. Its translation: CASSQEERGTEAFF.

The V and J genes are TRBV10-1 and TRBJ2-7; 7 nucleotides align to TRBD1. This CDR3 contains 14 residues. Per the germline V gene, CDR1 is WNHNN and CDR2 is SYGVQD (reference sequence). V dropped 4 bases and J dropped 0; count of bases not matched to a gene: 3. The CDR3 here is CASSATGLSYEQYF. The CDR3 DNA reads TGCGCCAGCAGTGCGACAGGGCTCTCCTACGAGCAGTACTTC.

The V and J genes are TRBV19 and TRBJ1-2, with 9 bases aligning to TRBD1. Germline CDR1 reads LNHDA; CDR2 reads SQIVND (reference sequence). The CDR3 has 13 residues. The junction had 1 base not matched to a gene; V was cut back by 3 bases and J by 5 bases. The CDR3: CASSMDRGYGYTF. In DNA, the CDR3 is TGTGCCAGTAGTATGGACAGGGGATATGGCTACACCTTC.

The genes are TRBV27 and TRBJ1-3, with D unclear. The CDR3 length is 15 residues. The germline V gene encodes CDR1 MNHEY and CDR2 SMNVEV (reference sequence). Trimming removed 2 bases from V and 0 bases from J, with 8 bases in between. The CDR3 DNA reads TGTGCCAGCAGTTTAGACACCGGCTCTGGAAACACCATATATTTT. The encoded protein is CASSLDTGSGNTIYF.

The V call is TRBV5-1, the J call TRBJ2-5; 7 nucleotides align to TRBD2. With 4 bases clipped from V and 5 bases from J, the junction kept 14 bases outside the gene matches. CDR1 and CDR2 from the germline V gene are SGHRS and YFSETQ. The CDR3 spans 16 residues. The CDR3 DNA sequence: TGCGCCAGCAGCAGCTCCGGGACTACCTCCGGGGAGACCCAGTACTTC. It translates to CASSSSGTTSGETQYF.

V usage is TRBV12-2 and J usage is TRBJ1-5; the DNA was not compared with TRBD1, the D call given in the table. TRBV12-2 is annotated as a pseudogene. The CDR3 extends over 16 amino acids. CDR3 sequence (DNA): TGTGCAAGTCGCTTCTCCGGGACAGGAGGCAATCAGCCCCAGCATTTT. Translated, it gives CASRFSGTGGNQPQHF.

The rearrangement joins TRBV3-1 (or the pseudogene TRBV3-2) to TRBJ1-3; D is uncertain. The CDR3 has 17 amino acids. V was shortened by 5 bases and J by 0 bases, with 17 bases between the two germline ends. Looked up from germline, CDR1 is LGHDT and CDR2 is YNNKEL (reference sequence). This chain's CDR3 is CASSFNSRASSGNTIYF. The CDR3 DNA is TGTGCCAGCAGCTTCAACTCGCGAGCGAGCTCTGGAAACACCATATATTTT.

The chain uses TRBV11-3 and TRBJ2-1; D unresolved. CDR1 and CDR2 (germline): SGHNT, YENEEA. Deletions cut 1 base from V and 8 bases from J, with 6 bases between. There are 12 residues in the CDR3. The CDR3 DNA reads TGTGCCAGCAGCTTAGTTAGCTATGAGCAGTTCTTC. Translated, it gives CASSLVSYEQFF. The complete variable domain, with remaining parts taken from reference TRBV11-3 and TRBJ2-1, reads EAGVVQSPRYKIIEKKQPVAFWCNPISGHNTLYWYLQNLGQGPELLIRYENEEAVDDSQLPKDRFSAERLKGVDSTLKIQPAELGDSAVYLCASSLVSYEQFFGPGTRLTVL.

This clone appeared a single time. This chain connects TRBV15 to TRBJ2-5; TRBD2 agrees at 9 bases. CDR3 size: 21 residues. Germline V gives CDR1 LNHNV, CDR2 YYDKDF (reference sequence). V lost 5 bases and J lost 4; bases outside the gene matches: 26. CDR3 nucleotide sequence: TGTGCCACCAGCTCCCACCCTCCGGGACTAGCTGCACGGGGGGTGGGAGAGACCCAGTACTTC. Amino acid sequence: CATSSHPPGLAARGVGETQYF.

The chain links TRBV5-1 to TRBJ2-1, with 9 bases identical to TRBD1. V lost 2 bases, J lost 7 bases, and 10 bases stayed unmatched. The CDR3 loop spans 16 amino acids. Germline assignment: CDR1 SGHRS and CDR2 YFSETQ. CDR3 sequence reads: CASSFHRGRIVNEQFF. DNA of the CDR3: TGCGCCAGCAGCTTCCACAGGGGGCGAATCGTAAATGAGCAGTTCTTC.

The V gene is TRBV7-2, the J gene TRBJ1-5; tentatively, D is TRBD1 (6 bases). Trimming stripped 5 bases from V and 2 bases from J, with 13 bases between. This CDR3 is built from 15 residues. Germline loops: CDR1 SGHTA, CDR2 FQGNSA. CDR3 DNA sequence: TGTGCCAGCAGCCCCGACAGGTCTGGCAATCAGCCCCAGCATTTT. It translates to CASSPDRSGNQPQHF.

The table lists this clone with a count of one. This rearrangement joins TRBV6-5 to TRBJ1-2; a weak D match, TRBD1 (6 bases). The germline V and J ends were trimmed by 7 bases and 4 bases, with 16 bases remaining between them. The CDR3 is 14 amino acids. Per the germline V gene, CDR1 is MNHEY and CDR2 is SVGAGI. The CDR3 region has the DNA TGTGCCAGCACTACTCGCCGGGACATCTATGGCTACACCTTC. Residues: CASTTRRDIYGYTF.

The CDR3 is CASSQQGTDTQYF. The DNA for the CDR3 is TGCGCCAGCAGCCAGCAGGGCACAGATACGCAGTATTTT. The chain joins TRBV4-1 to TRBJ2-3; D uncertain. Germline assignment: CDR1 MGHRA and CDR2 YSYEKL. Trimming stripped 3 bases from V and 1 base from J, with 5 bases between. This CDR3 spans 13 amino acids.

The CDR3 sequence is CASSKNRVYNSPLHF. DNA for the CDR3: TGTGCCAGCAGCAAAAACAGGGTCTATAATTCACCCCTCCACTTT. This chain uses TRBV21-1 with TRBJ1-6; the D call in the table, TRBD1, was not verified against the DNA. TRBV21-1 is tagged as a pseudogene. This CDR3 is 15 amino acids long.

V and J are TRBV6-6 and TRBJ1-1, with 7 bases identical to TRBD1. Per the germline V gene, CDR1 is MNHNY and CDR2 is SVGAGI (reference sequence). The CDR3 extends over 14 amino acids. V shed 7 bases, J shed 1 base, and the junction held 6 bases outside the gene matches. The CDR3 nucleotides are TGTGCCAGCACAGGGGGTAGAGGGAACACTGAAGCTTTCTTT. Translating it yields CASTGGRGNTEAFF.

The rearrangement links TRBV6-5 to TRBJ2-7; D might be TRBD2 (6 bases). The germline V gene has CDR1 MNHEY and CDR2 SVGAGI. V dropped 7 bases and J dropped 0 bases, with 16 bases sitting between them. The CDR3 has 15 residues. The CDR3, as DNA: TGTGCCAGCACGACAGCCCTGGGAGGCTCCTACGAGCAGTACTTC. It yields the protein CASTTALGGSYEQYF.

V usage is TRBV6-1 and J usage is TRBJ2-1, with TRBD2 identical over 7 bases. In germline, CDR1 is MNHNS, CDR2 SASEGT. The CDR3 is 15 residues long. Trimming at V came to 2 bases and at J to 1 base, leaving 2 bases not matched to a gene. The DNA of the CDR3 is TGTGCCAGCAGTGAACGGACTAGTTCCTACAATGAGCAGTTCTTC. Translation: CASSERTSSYNEQFF.

The V gene is TRBV11-2, the J gene TRBJ1-1; D gene unclear. Germline V gene lookup returns CDR1 SGHAT and CDR2 FQNNGV. The CDR3 has 15 amino acids. Trimming left V 2 bases short and J 2 bases short, with 12 bases between. CDR3 sequence reads: CASSLKAGGNTEAFF. Here the CDR3 DNA reads TGTGCCAGCAGCTTAAAAGCGGGTGGTAACACTGAAGCTTTCTTT.

The CDR3 DNA reads TGTGCCAGCAAGAGTTACGAGCAGTACTTC. This gives the protein CASKSYEQYF. This chain connects TRBV2 to TRBJ2-7; the D is unclear. This CDR3 is 10 amino acids long. V lost 7 bases, J lost 4 bases, and 5 bases lay in between. Germline loops: CDR1 SNHLY, CDR2 FYNNEI. The full variable domain, rest sourced from reference TRBV2 and TRBJ2-7, is EPEVTQTPSHQVTQMGQEVILRCVPISNHLYFYWYRQILGQKVEFLVSFYNNEISEKSEIFDDQFSVERPDGSNFTLKIRSTKLEDSAMYFCASKSYEQYFGPGTRLTVT.

This chain uses TRBV7-2 with TRBJ2-3; 13 nucleotides match TRBD2. Germline CDR1 reads SGHTA; CDR2 reads FQGNSA. With 7 bases clipped from V and 5 bases from J, the junction kept 6 bases outside the gene matches. The length of the CDR3 is 15 residues. The CDR3 loop reads CASTRTSGGGDTQYF. The CDR3 nucleotides read TGTGCCAGCACGAGGACTAGCGGGGGTGGAGATACGCAGTATTTT.

The gene calls are TRBV7-6 and TRBJ2-3; TRBD2 is a possible D gene (6 bases). CDR1 is SGHVS and CDR2 is FNYEAQ in the germline V gene. The CDR3 loop spans 15 amino acids. Trimming took off 1 base at V and 3 bases at J, with 11 bases between the two ends. CDR3 in DNA: TGTGCCAGCAGCTTAGGCGGGGCACGGACAGATACGCAGTATTTT. The encoded protein is CASSLGGARTDTQYF.

V is TRBV11-2 and J is TRBJ2-7; 8 nucleotides line up with TRBD1. Germline V gene sequence: CDR1 SGHAT, CDR2 FQNNGV. The CDR3 is 14 residues long. V lost 5 bases, J lost 7 bases, and 10 bases stayed unmatched. The CDR3 loop reads CASSQGQGSVEQYF. The CDR3 DNA is TGTGCCAGCAGCCAAGGACAGGGCTCGGTGGAGCAGTACTTC.

The chain employs TRBV2 and TRBJ1-5; TRBD1 might be the D (5 bases). The CDR3 loop spans 15 amino acids. Trimming took off 5 bases at V and 1 base at J, with 12 bases between the two ends. Germline-derived CDR1 and CDR2 are SNHLY and FYNNEI. The CDR3 coding sequence is TGTGCCAGCAGTTCGGACACGCCAAGCAATCAGCCCCAGCATTTT. Protein sequence: CASSSDTPSNQPQHF.

There are a few counts of this clone. CDR3 residues: CASSQDSTGAAGYTF. In DNA, the CDR3 is TGCGCCAGCAGCCAGGACTCGACAGGGGCTGCTGGCTACACCTTC. The chain couples TRBV5-1 to TRBJ1-2; 8 positions agree with TRBD1. After removal of 4 bases from V and 7 bases from J, the junction contained 12 bases not matched to a gene. The germline V gene encodes CDR1 SGHRS and CDR2 YFSETQ. The CDR3 is 15 amino acids.

The J gene is TRBJ2-3, the V gene TRBV6-1; the D is unclear. CDR3 length: 15 residues. V lost 1 base to trimming and J lost 1 base, with 9 bases between them. In germline, CDR1 is MNHNS, CDR2 SASEGT. CDR3 sequence (DNA): TGTGCCAGCAGTGAAGGGGTAAGCGGCACAGATACGCAGTATTTT. Its translation is CASSEGVSGTDTQYF.

This clone has a handful of counts. This rearrangement joins TRBV7-2 to TRBJ1-2, with D possibly being TRBD1 (6 bases). V was cut by 2 bases and J by 8 bases, with 9 bases left in between. The CDR3 runs to 12 residues. Germline CDR1 SGHTA, CDR2 FQGNSA. The DNA for the CDR3 is TGTGCCAGCAGCTTATGGGGGCAGGGCTACACCTTC. Translation: CASSLWGQGYTF.

The V and J genes are TRBV29-1 and TRBJ1-4; 11 nucleotides agree with TRBD1. Germline assignment: CDR1 SQVTM and CDR2 ANQGSEA. Unmatched junction bases numbered 8, after V lost 6 bases and J lost 8 bases. CDR3 length: 14 amino acids. CDR3 nucleotide sequence: TGCAGCGTCGAACCCGGGACAGGGGGAGAAAAACTGTTTTTT. Translation: CSVEPGTGGEKLFF.

This chain uses TRBV2 with TRBJ2-1; no clear D. The V gene lost 8 bases and the J gene lost 10 bases, with 3 bases spanning the gap. The CDR3 has 8 residues. Germline-derived CDR1 and CDR2 are SNHLY and FYNNEI. The CDR3 DNA is TGTGCCAGCCTAGAGCAGTTCTTC. It encodes CASLEQFF.

Details on this clone: The same CDR3 is also encoded by other DNA sequences in this sample. The CDR3 loop reads CASSPGGSNTEAFF. The CDR3 DNA sequence: TGCGCCAGCTCCCCAGGCGGGTCGAACACTGAAGCTTTCTTT. This chain joins TRBV5-1 and TRBJ1-1; D remains ambiguous. Germline V gene lookup returns CDR1 SGHRS and CDR2 YFSETQ. This CDR3 contains 14 residues. V shed 7 bases and J shed 1 base, with 14 bases lying between them.

This chain connects TRBV3-1 (or the pseudogene TRBV3-2) to TRBJ1-4; D gene unclear. Trimming pared 5 bases from V and 7 bases from J, leaving 14 bases between. The germline V gene has CDR1 LGHDT and CDR2 YNNKEL (reference sequence). The CDR3 totals 14 residues. The CDR3 nucleotides are TGTGCCAGCAGCTACGAAGACGCGGGTGAAAAACTGTTTTTT. This codes for CASSYEDAGEKLFF.